The rows below give T cell receptor beta chains drawn from one sample of a study of regulatory T cells in long-lasting Graves disease. TCRdb redid the calling of the multiplex PCR reads with MiXCR, one entry per CDR3 protein. The profile shows around 400,000 distinct CDR3 sequences, roughly 12% of them singletons. This sample was shared with a second study, whose subject was T cells in Graves' hyperthyroidism and ophthalmopathy.

This specimen was peripheral blood mononuclear cells (PBMCs), taken at new diagnosis, from a patient treated with antithyroid drugs. The receptors were gathered from a woman aged 18 to 35 with Graves disease. CDR3s include the opening cysteine and the closing phenylalanine or tryptophan. D genes are given only for firm matches. Clone size is shown for a subset of rows, as once, few, many or a class of expanded clone.

V	J	D	size	DNA	CDR3
TRBV27	TRBJ2-1	TRBD2	-	TGTGCCAGCAGTACTCAGCGGGGGGCAGAGAGGGGTGAGCAGTTCTTC	CASSTQRGAERGEQFF
TRBV12-3/TRBV12-4	TRBJ2-1	-	many	TGTGCCAGCAGTCCTCCCGGCGGTACGTACGCTTCCTACAATGAGCAGTTCTTC	CASSPPGGTYASYNEQFF
TRBV28	TRBJ1-5	-	many	TGTGCCAGCTGGGGTAGCAATCAGCCCCAGCATTTT	CASWGSNQPQHF
TRBV14	TRBJ2-7	TRBD2	few	TGTGCCAGCAGCCATAGGACTAGCGGGAAATACGAGCAGTACTTC	CASSHRTSGKYEQYF
TRBV27	TRBJ2-2	-	-	TGTGCCAGCACCCCAAGACTAAACACCGGGGAGCTGTTTTTT	CASTPRLNTGELFF
TRBV18	TRBJ2-7	TRBD2	many	TGTGCCAGCTCAGATAGCGGGCTAAGCTCCTACGAGCAGTACTTC	CASSDSGLSSYEQYF
TRBV28	TRBJ2-6	-	-	TGTGCCAGCACCCCAGTTCCGGCTGGGGCCAACGTCCTGACTTTC	CASTPVPAGANVLTF
TRBV2	TRBJ2-6	TRBD1	many	TGTGCCAGCAGTGAATGGTATAGAGACAGGGGTACTGGGGCCAACGTCCTGACTTTC	CASSEWYRDRGTGANVLTF
TRBV7-9	TRBJ2-3	-	many	TGTGCCAGCAGCGAGGCAGGAGGAGATACGCAGTATTTT	CASSEAGGDTQYF
TRBV20-1	TRBJ2-7	TRBD2	many	TGCAGTGCTGGGGGGACTAGGAGCTCCTACGAGCAGTACTTC	CSAGGTRSSYEQYF
TRBV28	TRBJ2-1	-	many	TGTGCCAGCTATTCTAGCGTAGACAATGAGCAGTTCTTC	CASYSSVDNEQFF
TRBV7-9	TRBJ2-7	-	few	TGTGCCAGCAGCTTAGGCCAGCGGTACGAGCAGTACTTC	CASSLGQRYEQYF
TRBV7-2	TRBJ1-2	TRBD1	many	TGTGCCAGCAGCAAAGACAGGGACCACTATGGCTACACCTTC	CASSKDRDHYGYTF
TRBV9	TRBJ1-5	TRBD1	many	TGTGCCACCGACAGGGCTGGCAATCAGCCCCAGCATTTT	CATDRAGNQPQHF